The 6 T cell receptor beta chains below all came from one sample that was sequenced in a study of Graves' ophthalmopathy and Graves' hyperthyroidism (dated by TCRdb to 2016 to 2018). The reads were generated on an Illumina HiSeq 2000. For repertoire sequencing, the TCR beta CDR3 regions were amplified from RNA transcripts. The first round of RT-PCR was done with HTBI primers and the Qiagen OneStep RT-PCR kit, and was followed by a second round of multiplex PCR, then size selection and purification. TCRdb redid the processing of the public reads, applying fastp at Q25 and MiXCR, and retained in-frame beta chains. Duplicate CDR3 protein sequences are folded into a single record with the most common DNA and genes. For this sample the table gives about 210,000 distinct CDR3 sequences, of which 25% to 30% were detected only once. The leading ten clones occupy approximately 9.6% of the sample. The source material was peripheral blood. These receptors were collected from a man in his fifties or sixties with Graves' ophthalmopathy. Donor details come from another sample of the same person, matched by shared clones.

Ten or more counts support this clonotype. The CDR3 region has the DNA TGTGCCAGCAGCGCACCAGATTCACCCCTCCACTTT. Translated, it gives CASSAPDSPLHF. This chain joins TRBV5-4 and TRBJ1-6; D uncertain. V lost 4 bases, J lost 8 bases, and 7 bases lay in between. The CDR3 is made up of 12 amino acids. Germline CDR1 and CDR2: SGHNT and YYREEE (reference sequence).

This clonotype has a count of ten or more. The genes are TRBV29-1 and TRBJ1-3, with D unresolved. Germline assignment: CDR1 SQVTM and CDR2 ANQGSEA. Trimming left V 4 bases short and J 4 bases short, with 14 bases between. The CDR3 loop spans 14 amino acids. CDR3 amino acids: CSVGARNDGNTIYF. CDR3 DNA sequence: TGCAGCGTTGGGGCCCGGAATGACGGAAACACCATATATTTT.

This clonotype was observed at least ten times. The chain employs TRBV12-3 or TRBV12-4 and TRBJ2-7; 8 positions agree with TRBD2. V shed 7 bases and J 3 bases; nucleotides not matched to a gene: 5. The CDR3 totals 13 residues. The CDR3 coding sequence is TGTGCCAGCACCCGGGGGGGGGGCTACGAGCAGTACTTC. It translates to CASTRGGGYEQYF.

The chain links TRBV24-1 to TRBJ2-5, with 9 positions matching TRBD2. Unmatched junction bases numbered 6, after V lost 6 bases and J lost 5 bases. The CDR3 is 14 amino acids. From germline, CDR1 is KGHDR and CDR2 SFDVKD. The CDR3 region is CATSSGRTRETQYF. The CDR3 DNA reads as TGTGCCACCAGTAGCGGGAGGACTCGTGAGACCCAGTACTTC.

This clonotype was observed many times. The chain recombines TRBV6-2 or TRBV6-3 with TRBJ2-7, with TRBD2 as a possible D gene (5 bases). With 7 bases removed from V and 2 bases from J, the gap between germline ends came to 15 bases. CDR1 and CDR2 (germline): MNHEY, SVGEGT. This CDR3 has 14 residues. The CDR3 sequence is CASNDFLAPYEQYF. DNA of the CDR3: TGTGCCAGCAACGACTTTCTAGCCCCCTACGAGCAGTACTTC.

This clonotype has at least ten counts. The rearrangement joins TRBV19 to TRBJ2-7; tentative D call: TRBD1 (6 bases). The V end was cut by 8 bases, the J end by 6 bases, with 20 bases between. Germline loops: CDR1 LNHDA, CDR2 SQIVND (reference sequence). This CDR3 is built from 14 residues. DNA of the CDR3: TGTGCCAGTTCCCGGCAGGGGTATAATAGCGAGCAGTACTTC. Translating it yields CASSRQGYNSEQYF.